Below are 29 T cell receptor beta chains sequenced from a single sample in a study of Ad26.COV2.S vaccination and SARS-CoV-2 variants. Stated treatment: some 20 received Ad26.COV2.S at low or high dose, single or two shots; about 5 received placebo; per-sample allocation not given. Sampling was done on day 63 after the first vaccine or placebo injection. Generated by immunoSEQ multiplex PCR, the TCRdb table keeps only in-frame clones and is missing some. The sample has about 350,000 clones; roughly 84% are singletons. The sequences come from peripheral blood, collected in a trial of Ad26.COV2.S vaccine versus placebo. Receptor source: a person between 18 and 65 years old who received the Ad26.COV2.S COVID-19 vaccine or a placebo.

V usage is TRBV7-9 and J usage is TRBJ1-1; D ambiguous. This CDR3 is 13 amino acids long. Trimming stripped 3 bases from V and 2 bases from J, with 7 bases between. Per germline, CDR1 SEHNR and CDR2 FQNEAQ (reference sequence). The CDR3 DNA reads as TGTGCCAGCAGCTTCGATGCAAACACTGAAGCTTTCTTT. Protein product: CASSFDANTEAFF.

The V and J genes are TRBV6-2 or TRBV6-3 and TRBJ2-5, with TRBD2 matching over 15 bases. This CDR3 is built from 15 residues. Germline values: CDR1 MNHEY, CDR2 SVGEGT. J lost 4 bases, V lost 4 bases, and 1 base had no gene match. The CDR3 nucleotides read TGTGCCAGCAGTTTGGGACTAGCGGGAGGAGAGACCCAGTACTTC. It yields the protein CASSLGLAGGETQYF.

This clone has only a few counts. The DNA for the CDR3 is TGTGCCAGCAGCTCTAGCGAGATGGGCTCCTACGAGCAGTACTTC. It yields the protein CASSSSEMGSYEQYF. The chain combines TRBV5-4 with TRBJ2-7, with a weak D call TRBD2 (6 bases). Trimming took off 3 bases at V and 0 bases at J, with 13 bases between the two ends. The CDR3 length is 15 residues. From germline, CDR1 is SGHNT and CDR2 YYREEE (reference sequence). Together with reference TRBV5-4 and TRBJ2-7, the CDR3 gives the full variable domain: ETGVTQSPTHLIKTRGQQVTLRCSSQSGHNTVSWYQQALGQGPQFIFQYYREEENGRGNFPPRFSGLQFPNYSSELNVNALELDDSALYLCASSSSEMGSYEQYFGPGTRLTVT.

The V and J genes are TRBV6-5 and TRBJ2-3; D ambiguous. There are 12 residues in the CDR3. Per the germline V gene, CDR1 is MNHEY and CDR2 is SVGAGI. Trimming cost V 6 bases and J 5 bases, with 9 bases left between them. The CDR3 spells CASRALGDTQYF. The CDR3 coding sequence is TGTGCCAGCAGGGCCCTCGGAGATACGCAGTATTTT.

CDR3 nucleotide sequence: TGTGCCAGCACTCAACAGGGGGCCGGCTATGGCTACACCTTC. This translates into CASTQQGAGYGYTF. The rearrangement joins TRBV6-5 to TRBJ1-2; TRBD1 matches 9 bases. The CDR3 runs 14 residues. Germline CDR1 is MNHEY and CDR2 is SVGAGI. The trim removed 7 bases at V and 4 bases at J, leaving 7 bases unmatched.

This chain joins TRBV12-5 and TRBJ2-1, with 7 bases aligning to TRBD2. The germline V gene has CDR1 LGHNT and CDR2 FRNRAP. Germline trimming cut 1 base from V and 1 base from J; bases unmatched to any gene: 1. The length of the CDR3 is 15 residues. The CDR3 loop is CASGLGSGSYNEQFF. The CDR3 DNA follows: TGTGCTAGTGGTTTGGGTAGCGGGTCCTACAATGAGCAGTTCTTC.

This sequence joins TRBV5-1 and TRBJ1-6; D might be TRBD1 (6 bases). Deletions cut 4 bases from V and 4 bases from J, with 12 bases between. Germline V lookup: CDR1 SGHRS, CDR2 YFSETQ. The CDR3 covers 15 residues. Here the CDR3 reads CASSPDRLYNSPLHF. In DNA, the CDR3 is TGCGCCAGCAGCCCGGACAGACTATATAATTCACCCCTCCACTTT.

This clone was seen a few times. The DNA of the CDR3 is TGTGCCAGCAGCAGTAGGACATCCTACTCATACGAGCAGTACTTC. It encodes CASSSRTSYSYEQYF. The rearrangement links TRBV7-2 to TRBJ2-7; a weak D match, TRBD1 (5 bases). CDR3 size: 15 residues. V lost 5 bases and J 4 bases, leaving 18 bases between the germline ends. Germline CDR1 is SGHTA and CDR2 is FQGNSA.

The rearrangement joins TRBV5-6 to TRBJ1-4, with TRBD1 identical over 8 bases. The length of the CDR3 is 17 residues. CDR1 is SGHDT and CDR2 is YYEEEE in the germline V gene. The V and J ends lost 4 bases and 3 bases, in that order; junction bases with no gene match: 11. The CDR3 loop is CASSLQGVLAANEKLFF. Here the CDR3 DNA reads TGTGCCAGCAGCCTACAGGGGGTCCTTGCGGCTAATGAAAAACTGTTTTTT.

The chain has TRBV4-1 and TRBJ2-2; D is possibly TRBD1 (5 bases). Deletions cut 1 base from V and 4 bases from J, with 16 bases between. CDR1 and CDR2 from the germline V gene are MGHRA and YSYEKL. This CDR3 comprises 17 residues. The CDR3 here is CASSQGEWQGPTGELFF. The DNA for the CDR3 is TGCGCCAGCAGCCAAGGAGAGTGGCAGGGCCCCACCGGGGAGCTGTTTTTT.

The chain carries TRBV7-2 and TRBJ2-1; tentatively, D is TRBD2 (6 bases). Germline V gene lookup returns CDR1 SGHTA and CDR2 FQGNSA. The CDR3 is 14 amino acids. Trimming removed 2 bases from V and 5 bases from J, with 10 bases in between. This CDR3 reads CASSLWGDNNEQFF. CDR3 DNA sequence: TGTGCCAGCAGCTTATGGGGGGATAACAATGAGCAGTTCTTC.

This chain uses TRBV10-3 with TRBJ2-7; 7 bases align to TRBD2. Looked up from germline, CDR1 is ENHRY and CDR2 is SYGVKD. J was trimmed by 2 bases and V by 6 bases; bases with no gene match: 4. The CDR3 runs 13 residues. CDR3 loop: CAIRGGTTYEQYF. CDR3 DNA: TGTGCCATCAGGGGCGGGACTACCTACGAGCAGTACTTC.

CDR3: CASMMGLNTEAFF. CDR3 bases: TGTGCCAGTATGATGGGCCTGAACACTGAAGCTTTCTTT. The chain combines TRBV19 with TRBJ1-1; D not certain. Trimming shortened V by 7 bases and J by 0 bases, and 9 bases separated the two germline ends. The CDR3 is 13 amino acids. In germline, CDR1 is LNHDA, CDR2 SQIVND (reference sequence). The complete variable domain, with remaining parts taken from reference TRBV19 and TRBJ1-1, reads DGGITQSPKYLFRKEGQNVTLSCEQNLNHDAMYWYRQDPGQGLRLIYYSQIVNDFQKGDIAEGYSVSREKKESFPLTVTSAQKNPTAFYLCASMMGLNTEAFFGQGTRLTVV.

V is TRBV19 and J is TRBJ1-5; the match to TRBD1 covers 9 bases. The CDR3 has 15 amino acids. Germline lookup yields CDR1 LNHDA and CDR2 SQIVND (reference sequence). Germline trimming cut 5 bases from V and 4 bases from J; bases unmatched to any gene: 6. The CDR3 loop is CASSYNRGPNQPQHF. The CDR3, as DNA: TGTGCCAGTAGTTATAACAGGGGGCCGAATCAGCCCCAGCATTTT. The variable domain in full, with the rest retrieved from reference TRBV19 and TRBJ1-5, is DGGITQSPKYLFRKEGQNVTLSCEQNLNHDAMYWYRQDPGQGLRLIYYSQIVNDFQKGDIAEGYSVSREKKESFPLTVTSAQKNPTAFYLCASSYNRGPNQPQHFGDGTRLSIL.

The genes are TRBV6-6 and TRBJ1-6; TRBD1 agrees at 7 bases. The CDR3 contains 12 residues. The V and J ends lost 5 bases and 10 bases, in that order; junction bases with no gene match: 2. Germline-derived CDR1 and CDR2 are MNHNY and SVGAGI (reference sequence). CDR3: CASSTGDSPLHF. In nucleotides, the CDR3 is TGTGCCAGCAGTACAGGGGACTCACCCCTCCACTTT.

V gene TRBV4-1 combines with J gene TRBJ2-7; the match to TRBD2 covers 8 bases. Trimming at V came to 4 bases and at J to 2 bases, leaving 10 bases not matched to a gene. Germline-derived CDR1 and CDR2 are MGHRA and YSYEKL. The CDR3 runs to 16 residues. Here the CDR3 DNA reads TGCGCCAGCAGCCCGGGGGAGCTGCGGGGGGCCTACGAGCAGTACTTC. This codes for CASSPGELRGAYEQYF.

The CDR3 spells CASVRLAGGPNEQFF. Written as DNA, the CDR3 is TGTGCCAGTGTTCGGTTAGCGGGAGGGCCCAATGAGCAGTTCTTC. This chain joins TRBV27 and TRBJ2-1; 11 bases line up with TRBD2. CDR1 is MNHEY, CDR2 SMNVEV, per germline (reference sequence). V gave up 9 bases and J gave up 6 bases; unmatched junction bases: 10. This CDR3 has 15 amino acids.

This rearrangement joins TRBV30 to TRBJ1-5; D possibly corresponds to TRBD1 (6 bases). Trimming took 0 bases from V and 2 from J, leaving 14 bases between them. Germline V CDR1 and CDR2: GTSNPN, SVGIG (reference sequence). This CDR3 contains 16 residues. The CDR3 DNA reads as TGTGCCTGGAGTGTACTTGGGGGGCAAGGCAATCAGCCCCAGCATTTT. Encoded protein: CAWSVLGGQGNQPQHF.

This rearrangement joins TRBV7-2 to TRBJ2-3; D is possibly TRBD2 (5 bases). This CDR3 has 16 residues. Germline V gives CDR1 SGHTA, CDR2 FQGNSA. Deletions cut 6 bases from V and 1 base from J, with 17 bases between. This CDR3 is CASRFGVADGTDTQYF. The CDR3 DNA sequence: TGTGCCAGCAGGTTCGGGGTAGCTGATGGCACAGATACGCAGTATTTT.

The J gene is TRBJ1-1, the V gene TRBV29-1; D is unclear. CDR3 length: 15 amino acids. V shed 4 bases and J shed 3 bases, with 18 bases lying between them. The germline V gene encodes CDR1 SQVTM and CDR2 ANQGSEA. As DNA, the CDR3 is TGCAGCGTTGTCAGTCAGGTGAGCCGCGACACTGAAGCTTTCTTT. Translation gives CSVVSQVSRDTEAFF.

The chain uses TRBV7-8 and TRBJ2-1; D perhaps matches TRBD2 (7 bases). The V end was cut by 2 bases, the J end by 7 bases, with 18 bases between. The CDR3 is 16 residues long. Germline V gene data show CDR1 as SGHVS and CDR2 as FQNEAQ. CDR3 loop: CASSLRRFEGGNEQFF. CDR3 coding DNA: TGTGCCAGCAGCTTACGGCGCTTCGAGGGGGGGAATGAGCAGTTCTTC.

This clone was seen more than once but under ten times. V and J are TRBV2 and TRBJ1-1; the D is unclear. CDR3 size: 13 residues. The germline CDR1 and CDR2 sequences are SNHLY and FYNNEI. V was shortened by 6 bases and J by 1 base, with 9 bases between the two germline ends. CDR3 in DNA: TGTGCCAGCAGATTTTACCCGAACACTGAAGCTTTCTTT. Translated: CASRFYPNTEAFF.

This rearrangement joins TRBV19 to TRBJ1-4, with D tentatively TRBD1 (6 bases). The CDR3 has 14 amino acids. The germline V and J ends were trimmed by 5 bases and 7 bases, with 14 bases remaining between them. The germline V gene encodes CDR1 LNHDA and CDR2 SQIVND (reference sequence). The CDR3 DNA reads TGTGCCAGTAGTGGTAGCAGGGGCGGTGAAAAACTGTTTTTT. Amino acid sequence: CASSGSRGGEKLFF.

This chain uses TRBV27 with TRBJ1-6; 10 positions match TRBD1. The germline gives CDR1 MNHEY, CDR2 SMNVEV (reference sequence). This CDR3 spans 14 amino acids. V shed 8 bases, J shed 10 bases, and the junction held 8 bases outside the gene matches. The CDR3: CASGGGQGRSPLHF. Here the CDR3 DNA reads TGTGCCAGCGGGGGGGGACAGGGGAGATCACCCCTCCACTTT.

This chain connects TRBV18 to TRBJ2-5, with TRBD1 identical over 9 bases. The CDR3 is made up of 13 amino acids. Germline assignment: CDR1 KGHSH and CDR2 LQKENI. V lost 3 bases, J lost 8 bases, and 4 bases stayed unmatched. This chain's CDR3 is CASSPGQGETQYF. In DNA, the CDR3 is TGTGCCAGCTCACCGGGACAGGGAGAAACCCAGTACTTC.

V and J are TRBV11-2 and TRBJ1-3; D not resolved. V lost 6 bases and J 0 bases, leaving 6 bases between the germline ends. This CDR3 contains 13 residues. Germline V gene sequence: CDR1 SGHAT, CDR2 FQNNGV. CDR3 residues: CASRESSGNTIYF. The DNA for the CDR3 is TGTGCCAGCAGGGAGAGCTCTGGAAACACCATATATTTT.

The J gene is TRBJ2-7, the V gene TRBV27; TRBD1 aligns across 7 bases. The V segment lost 5 bases and the J segment 3 bases; nucleotides outside the gene matches: 10. The length of the CDR3 is 15 residues. CDR1 is MNHEY and CDR2 is SMNVEV in the germline V gene (reference sequence). CDR3 protein: CASSLTWDSYYEQYF. The CDR3 bases are TGTGCCAGCAGTCTAACCTGGGACAGCTACTACGAGCAGTACTTC.

This clone was seen more than once but under ten times. The chain joins TRBV6-5 to TRBJ2-2, with TRBD1 matching 9 bases. This CDR3 contains 14 residues. The germline V gene has CDR1 MNHEY and CDR2 SVGAGI. The trim removed 6 bases at V and 2 bases at J, leaving 1 base unmatched. The CDR3 region is CASSTGGNTGELFF. CDR3 in DNA: TGTGCCAGCAGCACAGGGGGCAACACCGGGGAGCTGTTTTTT.

V usage is TRBV18 and J usage is TRBJ2-2; D remains ambiguous. Germline lookup yields CDR1 KGHSH and CDR2 LQKENI. The CDR3 has 12 amino acids. Trimming cost V 6 bases and J 6 bases, with 8 bases left between them. The CDR3 DNA is TGTGCCAGCTCGCAGATCGCCGGGGAGCTGTTTTTT. Translated: CASSQIAGELFF.